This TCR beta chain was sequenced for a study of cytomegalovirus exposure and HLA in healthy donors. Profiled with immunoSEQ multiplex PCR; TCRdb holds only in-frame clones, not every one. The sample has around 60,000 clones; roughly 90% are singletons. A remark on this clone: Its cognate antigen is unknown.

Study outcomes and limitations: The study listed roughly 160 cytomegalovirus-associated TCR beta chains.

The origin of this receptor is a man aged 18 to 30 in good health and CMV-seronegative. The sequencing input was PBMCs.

The CDR3 nucleotides read TGTGCCAGCAGTTTCCCAGACAGTGACACCGGGGAGCTGTTTTTT. It specifies CASSFPDSDTGELFF. The rearrangement uses TRBV28 and TRBJ2-2; a possible D gene is TRBD1 (5 bases). This CDR3 is 15 amino acids long. V gave up 3 bases and J gave up 3 bases, with 11 bases separating them. Germline CDR1 reads MDHEN; CDR2 reads SYDVKM.